Shown below are 21 T cell receptor beta chains from a single sample sequenced in a study of T cells in localized non-small cell lung cancer. Measured with immunoSEQ multiplex PCR; TCRdb has only the in-frame clones, and not every one. Seen here are over a thousand clones, roughly 24% observed once, and the top ten hold roughly 21%. This material consisted of lung tumor tissue, taken before any cancer treatment. The receptors shown here come from a female donor at least 60 years old with stage II lung adenocarcinoma.

This chain links TRBV11-3 with TRBJ2-5, with TRBD2 identical over 10 bases. Germline V CDR1 and CDR2: SGHNT, YENEEA. Losses at the gene ends were 4 bases for V and 4 bases for J; bases not matched to a gene: 15. CDR3 length: 18 residues. The CDR3 bases are TGTGCCAGCAGCTCTCCCCCCTTAGCGGGAGGCCCCCCAGAGACCCAGTACTTC. Translation: CASSSPPLAGGPPETQYF.

Concerning this clone itself: Different DNA sequences within this sample yield the same CDR3. The rearrangement uses TRBV15 and TRBJ1-5, with D perhaps TRBD1 (5 bases). The CDR3 runs to 15 residues. The ends were cut back, 0 bases at V and 5 bases at J, with 11 bases in the middle. Germline V gene data show CDR1 as LNHNV and CDR2 as YYDKDF (reference sequence). This CDR3 reads CATSRDRGGDQPQHF. The CDR3 DNA is TGTGCCACCAGCAGAGATCGTGGGGGAGATCAGCCCCAGCATTTT.

This clone was observed a handful of times. A junction boundary mismatches the germline segment, possibly from a read error. This chain connects TRBV11-3 to TRBJ1-5; D gene uncertain. The CDR3 runs to 16 residues. Germline CDR1 reads SGHNT; CDR2 reads YENEEA. As DNA, the CDR3 is TGTGCTAGCAGCTCTGGGAGGGCTTATAGCAATCAGCCCCAGCATTTT. Protein sequence: CASSSGRAYSNQPQHF.

The chain links TRBV4-1 to TRBJ1-2, with D uncertain. Germline CDR1 and CDR2: MGHRA and YSYEKL. The CDR3 is 15 residues long. The V and J ends lost 3 bases and 5 bases respectively, with 16 bases between them. The CDR3 reads CASSHYDRVEYGYTF. CDR3 bases: TGCGCCAGCAGCCATTACGATAGGGTCGAATATGGCTACACCTTC.

This chain connects TRBV15 to TRBJ1-5; TRBD1 might be the D (5 bases). V dropped 0 bases and J dropped 5 bases, with 11 bases sitting between them. Germline CDR1 LNHNV, CDR2 YYDKDF (reference sequence). This CDR3 spans 15 amino acids. CDR3 in DNA: TGTGCCACCAGCAGAGATGCGGGGGGGGATCAGCCCCAGCATTTT. Protein product: CATSRDAGGDQPQHF.

This rearrangement joins TRBV5-1 to TRBJ1-3, with 8 bases identical to TRBD1. V shed 10 bases, J shed 0 bases, and the junction held 9 bases outside the gene matches. The CDR3 consists of 15 residues. Germline V gives CDR1 SGHRS, CDR2 YFSETQ. The CDR3 DNA follows: TGCGCCTCTGGACAGGGAAAGGGCTCTGGAAACACCATATATTTT. It yields the protein CASGQGKGSGNTIYF.

Sample share makes this clone medium-sized. The J gene is TRBJ1-2, the V gene TRBV11-3; D call uncertain. Germline assignment: CDR1 SGHNT and CDR2 YENEEA. CDR3 length: 14 amino acids. V dropped 2 bases and J dropped 7 bases, with 14 bases sitting between them. CDR3 sequence reads: CASSLMVGEPGYTF. The CDR3 DNA follows: TGTGCCAGCAGCTTAATGGTTGGAGAACCTGGCTACACCTTC. The variable domain in full, with the rest retrieved from reference TRBV11-3 and TRBJ1-2, is EAGVVQSPRYKIIEKKQPVAFWCNPISGHNTLYWYLQNLGQGPELLIRYENEEAVDDSQLPKDRFSAERLKGVDSTLKIQPAELGDSAVYLCASSLMVGEPGYTFGSGTRLTVV.

The chain uses TRBV15 and TRBJ1-1, with D tentatively TRBD1 (5 bases). The CDR3 runs to 15 residues. Germline assignment: CDR1 LNHNV and CDR2 YYDKDF (reference sequence). Trimming shortened V by 0 bases and J by 0 bases, and 8 bases separated the two germline ends. The CDR3 sequence is CATSRDPGMNTEAFF. In nucleotides, the CDR3 is TGTGCCACCAGCAGAGATCCAGGGATGAACACTGAAGCTTTCTTT.

The chain is built from TRBV11-3 and TRBJ1-2; the match to TRBD1 covers 10 bases. The CDR3 contains 17 residues. V was clipped by 5 bases and J by 4 bases; unmatched bases: 13. Germline V gene sequence: CDR1 SGHNT, CDR2 YENEEA. CDR3 DNA sequence: TGTGCCAGCAGCCCAGGGACAGGGGACATTACCGTCTATGGCTACACCTTC. This codes for CASSPGTGDITVYGYTF.

V is TRBV14 and J is TRBJ2-6, with TRBD2 identical over 12 bases. The junction had 5 bases not matched to a gene; V was cut back by 5 bases and J by 0 bases. Germline V gene data show CDR1 as SGHDN and CDR2 as FVKESK. This CDR3 region has 18 residues. CDR3: CASSTRLAGVSGANVLTF. For the CDR3, the DNA is TGTGCCAGCAGCACGAGACTAGCGGGAGTCTCTGGGGCCAACGTCCTGACTTTC.

Only a few counts were recorded for this clone. This chain joins TRBV19 and TRBJ1-5; 11 bases fit TRBD1. V dropped 10 bases and J dropped 6; count of bases not matched to a gene: 5. From germline, CDR1 is LNHDA and CDR2 SQIVND (reference sequence). The CDR3 length is 13 residues. This CDR3 reads CAIAGTGGQPQHF. The DNA of the CDR3 is TGTGCCATCGCCGGGACAGGGGGTCAGCCCCAGCATTTT. The variable domain in full, with the rest retrieved from reference TRBV19 and TRBJ1-5, is DGGITQSPKYLFRKEGQNVTLSCEQNLNHDAMYWYRQDPGQGLRLIYYSQIVNDFQKGDIAEGYSVSREKKESFPLTVTSAQKNPTAFYLCAIAGTGGQPQHFGDGTRLSIL.

This clone is labeled hyperexpanded. The V gene is TRBV19, the J gene TRBJ2-1; D unresolved. This CDR3 contains 13 residues. The V gene lost 3 bases and the J gene lost 2 bases, with 5 bases spanning the gap. CDR1 and CDR2 from the germline V gene are LNHDA and SQIVND (reference sequence). This CDR3 reads CASSMYTYNEQFF. In nucleotides, the CDR3 is TGTGCCAGTAGTATGTACACCTACAATGAGCAGTTCTTC.

The chain uses TRBV11-3 and TRBJ2-1; TRBD2 matches at 7 bases. Germline loops: CDR1 SGHNT, CDR2 YENEEA. V gave up 6 bases and J gave up 2 bases; unmatched junction bases: 7. This CDR3 comprises 15 residues. The CDR3 DNA reads as TGTGCCAGCAGATCGGGGGGAGTTACCTACAATGAGCAGTTCTTC. Protein product: CASRSGGVTYNEQFF.

This clone appeared a few times. The V gene is TRBV28, the J gene TRBJ2-7, with TRBD2 matching over 7 bases. CDR1 is MDHEN and CDR2 is SYDVKM in the germline V gene. The CDR3 is made up of 15 amino acids. Trimming removed 1 base from V and 4 bases from J; junction bases left unmatched: 7. The CDR3 region is CASSLSPLAEYEQYF. The CDR3 nucleotides read TGTGCCAGCAGTTTATCGCCGCTAGCGGAGTACGAGCAGTACTTC.

This rearrangement joins TRBV11-3 to TRBJ2-7; TRBD2 might be the D (5 bases). The length of the CDR3 is 15 residues. From germline, CDR1 is SGHNT and CDR2 YENEEA. V gave up 1 base and J gave up 2 bases, with 12 bases separating them. CDR3 sequence (DNA): TGTGCCAGCAGCTTAGTTGGCGGGTCCGCCTACGAGCAGTACTTC. It translates to CASSLVGGSAYEQYF.

The V gene is TRBV9, the J gene TRBJ1-1, with TRBD1 as a possible D gene (6 bases). V lost 6 bases to trimming and J lost 0 bases, with 12 bases between them. The germline V gene encodes CDR1 SGDLS and CDR2 YYNGEE. The CDR3 loop spans 14 amino acids. The CDR3 reads CASNEGTLNTEAFF. The CDR3 DNA sequence: TGTGCCAGCAACGAGGGGACATTGAACACTGAAGCTTTCTTT.

By share of the sample, this clone is large. The rearrangement links TRBV28 to TRBJ2-5; 7 nucleotides match TRBD1. After removal of 4 bases from V and 1 base from J, the junction contained 9 bases not matched to a gene. Germline V CDR1 and CDR2: MDHEN, SYDVKM. The CDR3 loop spans 16 amino acids. The CDR3 nucleotides are TGTGCCAGCAGTTCGTTCGCCGGGACAGTCCAAGAGACCCAGTACTTC. Protein sequence: CASSSFAGTVQETQYF.

The J gene is TRBJ2-7, the V gene TRBV6-8; 8 bases agree with TRBD2. The CDR3 is 15 residues long. The junction had 3 bases not matched to a gene; V was cut back by 2 bases and J by 0 bases. Germline lookup yields CDR1 MNHGY and CDR2 SAAAGT. The CDR3 bases are TGTGCCAGCAGTTACGAGGCGGGAGGCTCCTACGAGCAGTACTTC. This encodes CASSYEAGGSYEQYF.

The chain employs TRBV30 and TRBJ2-7, with a tentative D call TRBD2 (7 bases). V dropped 3 bases and J dropped 6 bases, with 15 bases sitting between them. The CDR3 length is 13 residues. Germline CDR1 is GTSNPN and CDR2 is SVGIG (reference sequence). CDR3 sequence (DNA): TGTGCCTGGAGGGGAGGGCGAGGGGGCGAGCAGTACTTC. Its protein is CAWRGGRGGEQYF.

CDR3 protein: CASSLTRGGPEQYF. CDR3 DNA sequence: TGTGCCAGCAGCTTAACGCGGGGGGGCCCCGAGCAGTACTTC. The J gene is TRBJ2-7, the V gene TRBV11-3; TRBD2 matches at 9 bases. The CDR3 sequence is 14 residues long. Germline CDR1 SGHNT, CDR2 YENEEA. The V and J ends lost 2 bases and 6 bases, in that order; junction bases with no gene match: 5.

The rearrangement uses TRBV5-1 and TRBJ2-3; 10 bases are a match to TRBD2. Germline V gene data show CDR1 as SGHRS and CDR2 as YFSETQ. V shed 4 bases and J 4 bases; nucleotides not matched to a gene: 9. This CDR3 has 16 residues. CDR3 nucleotide sequence: TGCGCCAGCAGCCGATGGGCTAGCGGGAGCTCAGATACGCAGTATTTT. Translation gives CASSRWASGSSDTQYF.